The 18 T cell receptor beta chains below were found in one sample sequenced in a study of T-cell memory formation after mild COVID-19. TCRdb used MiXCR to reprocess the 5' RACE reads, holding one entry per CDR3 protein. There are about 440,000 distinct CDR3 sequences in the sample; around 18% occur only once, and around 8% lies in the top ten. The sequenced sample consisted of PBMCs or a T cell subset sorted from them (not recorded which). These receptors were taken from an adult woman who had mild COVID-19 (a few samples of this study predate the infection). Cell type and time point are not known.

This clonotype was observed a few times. CDR3 sequence (DNA): TGCAGTGCTAGAGAAGCCGGGCATAGCTCCTATAATTCACCCCTCCACTTT. It is translated as CSAREAGHSSYNSPLHF. The V and J genes are TRBV20-1 and TRBJ1-6; D remains ambiguous. V lost 0 bases and J 0 bases, leaving 12 bases between the germline ends. The CDR3 contains 17 residues. Germline CDR1 and CDR2: DFQATT and SNEGSKA (reference sequence).

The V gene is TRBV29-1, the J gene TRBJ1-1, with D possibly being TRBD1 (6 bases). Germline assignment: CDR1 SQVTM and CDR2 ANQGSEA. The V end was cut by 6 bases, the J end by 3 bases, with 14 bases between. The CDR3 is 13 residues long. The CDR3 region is CSVGRGLDTEAFF. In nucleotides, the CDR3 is TGCAGCGTAGGTCGGGGGCTCGACACTGAAGCTTTCTTT. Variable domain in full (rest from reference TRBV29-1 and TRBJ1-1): SAVISQKPSRDICQRGTSLTIQCQVDSQVTMMFWYRQQPGQSLTLIATANQGSEATYESGFVIDKFPISRPNLTFSTLTVSNMSPEDSSIYLCSVGRGLDTEAFFGQGTRLTVV.

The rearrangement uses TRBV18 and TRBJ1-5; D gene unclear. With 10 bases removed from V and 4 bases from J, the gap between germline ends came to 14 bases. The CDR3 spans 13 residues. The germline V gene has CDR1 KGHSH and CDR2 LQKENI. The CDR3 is CATHAGGNQPQHF. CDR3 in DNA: TGTGCCACCCACGCCGGAGGAAATCAGCCCCAGCATTTT.

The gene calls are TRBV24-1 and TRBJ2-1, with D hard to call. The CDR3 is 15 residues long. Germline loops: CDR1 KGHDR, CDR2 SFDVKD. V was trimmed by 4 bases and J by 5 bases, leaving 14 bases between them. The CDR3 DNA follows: TGTGCCACCAGTGACCCTAACTCTAGGAACAATGAGCAGTTCTTC. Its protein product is CATSDPNSRNNEQFF.

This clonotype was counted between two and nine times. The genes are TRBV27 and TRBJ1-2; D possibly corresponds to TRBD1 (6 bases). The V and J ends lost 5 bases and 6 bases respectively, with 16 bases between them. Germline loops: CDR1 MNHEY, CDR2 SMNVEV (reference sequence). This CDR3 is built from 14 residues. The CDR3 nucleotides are TGTGCCAGCAGTAGAGGGGGGGCATTGGATGGCTACACCTTC. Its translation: CASSRGGALDGYTF.

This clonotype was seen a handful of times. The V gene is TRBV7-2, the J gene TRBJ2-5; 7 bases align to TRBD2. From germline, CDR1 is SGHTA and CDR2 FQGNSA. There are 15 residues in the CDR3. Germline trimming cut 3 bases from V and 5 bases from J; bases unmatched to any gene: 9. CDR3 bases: TGTGCCAGCAGCTTCGGAGGGGAGGGCCGGGAGACCCAGTACTTC. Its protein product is CASSFGGEGRETQYF.

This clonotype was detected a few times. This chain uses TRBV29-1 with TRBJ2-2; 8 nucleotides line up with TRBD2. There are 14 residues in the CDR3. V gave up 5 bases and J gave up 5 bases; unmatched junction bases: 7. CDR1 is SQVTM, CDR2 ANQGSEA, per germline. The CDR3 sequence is CSVRRGGETGELFF. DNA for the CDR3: TGCAGCGTTCGACGGGGGGGCGAAACCGGGGAGCTGTTTTTT.

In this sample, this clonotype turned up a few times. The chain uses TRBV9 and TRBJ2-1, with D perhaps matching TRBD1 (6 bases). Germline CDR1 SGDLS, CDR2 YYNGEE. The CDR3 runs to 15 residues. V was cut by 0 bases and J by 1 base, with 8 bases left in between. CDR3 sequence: CASSVEGVSYNEQFF. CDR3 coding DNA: TGTGCCAGCAGCGTAGAGGGGGTTTCCTACAATGAGCAGTTCTTC.

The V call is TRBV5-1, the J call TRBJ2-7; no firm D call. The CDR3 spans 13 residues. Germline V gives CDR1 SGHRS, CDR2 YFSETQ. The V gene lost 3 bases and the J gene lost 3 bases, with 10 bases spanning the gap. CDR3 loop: CASSSFTSYEQYF. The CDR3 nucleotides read TGCGCCAGCAGCTCATTTACCAGCTACGAGCAGTACTTC.

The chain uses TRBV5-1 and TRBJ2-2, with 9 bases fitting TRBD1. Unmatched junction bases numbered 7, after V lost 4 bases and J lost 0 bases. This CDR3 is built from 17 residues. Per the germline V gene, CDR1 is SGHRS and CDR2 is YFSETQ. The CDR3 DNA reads TGCGCCAGCAGCCGGGGCCGGGACAGGGCGAACACCGGGGAGCTGTTTTTT. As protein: CASSRGRDRANTGELFF.

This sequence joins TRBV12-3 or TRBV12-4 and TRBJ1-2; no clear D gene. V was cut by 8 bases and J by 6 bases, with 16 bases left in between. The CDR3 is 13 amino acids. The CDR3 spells CASGVHQRHGYTF. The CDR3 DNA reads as TGTGCCAGCGGGGTCCATCAGAGGCATGGCTACACCTTC.

The CDR3 DNA is TGTGCCAGTACAACCGAGCGGTCGTACAATGAGCAGTTCTTC. Its protein is CASTTERSYNEQFF. The chain has TRBV12-3 or TRBV12-4 and TRBJ2-1; a weak D match, TRBD2 (5 bases). The ends were cut back, 9 bases at V and 4 bases at J, with 16 bases in the middle. This CDR3 region has 14 residues.

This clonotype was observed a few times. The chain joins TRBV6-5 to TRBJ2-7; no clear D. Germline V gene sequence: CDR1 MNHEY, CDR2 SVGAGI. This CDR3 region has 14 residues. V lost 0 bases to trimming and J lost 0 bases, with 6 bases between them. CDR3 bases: TGTGCCAGCAGTTACTCGCAGAGCTCCTACGAGCAGTACTTC. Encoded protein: CASSYSQSSYEQYF.

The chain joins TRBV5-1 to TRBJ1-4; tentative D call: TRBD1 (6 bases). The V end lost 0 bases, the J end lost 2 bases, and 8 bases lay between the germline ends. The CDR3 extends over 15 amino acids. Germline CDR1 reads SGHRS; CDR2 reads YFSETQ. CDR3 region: CASSLGTVTNEKLFF. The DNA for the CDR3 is TGCGCCAGCAGCTTGGGGACAGTCACTAATGAAAAACTGTTTTTT.

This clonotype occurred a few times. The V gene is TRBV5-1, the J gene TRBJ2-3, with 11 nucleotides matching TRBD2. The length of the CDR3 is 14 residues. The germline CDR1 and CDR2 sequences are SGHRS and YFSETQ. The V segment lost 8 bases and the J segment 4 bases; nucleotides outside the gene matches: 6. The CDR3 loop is CASTPGLAADTQYF. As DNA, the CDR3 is TGCGCCAGTACACCGGGACTAGCGGCAGATACGCAGTATTTT.

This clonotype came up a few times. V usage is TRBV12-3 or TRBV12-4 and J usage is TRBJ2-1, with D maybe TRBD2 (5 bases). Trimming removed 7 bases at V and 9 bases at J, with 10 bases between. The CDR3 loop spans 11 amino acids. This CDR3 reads CASIQGLEQFF. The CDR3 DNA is TGTGCCAGCATTCAAGGACTTGAGCAGTTCTTC.

The CDR3 coding sequence is TGTGCCTGGAGTGTACTCGGGGATGAGCAGTTCTTC. Translation gives CAWSVLGDEQFF. The chain uses TRBV30 and TRBJ2-1; a possible D gene is TRBD2 (5 bases). Germline assignment: CDR1 GTSNPN and CDR2 SVGIG (reference sequence). This CDR3 has 12 amino acids. The V end lost 0 bases, the J end lost 8 bases, and 8 bases lay between the germline ends.

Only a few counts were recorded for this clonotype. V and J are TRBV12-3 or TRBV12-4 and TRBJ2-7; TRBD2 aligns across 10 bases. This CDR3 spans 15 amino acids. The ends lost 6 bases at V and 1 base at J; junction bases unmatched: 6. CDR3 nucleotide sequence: TGTGCCAGCAGCGGAGCGGGAGGGCCGTCCTACGAGCAGTACTTC. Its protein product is CASSGAGGPSYEQYF.